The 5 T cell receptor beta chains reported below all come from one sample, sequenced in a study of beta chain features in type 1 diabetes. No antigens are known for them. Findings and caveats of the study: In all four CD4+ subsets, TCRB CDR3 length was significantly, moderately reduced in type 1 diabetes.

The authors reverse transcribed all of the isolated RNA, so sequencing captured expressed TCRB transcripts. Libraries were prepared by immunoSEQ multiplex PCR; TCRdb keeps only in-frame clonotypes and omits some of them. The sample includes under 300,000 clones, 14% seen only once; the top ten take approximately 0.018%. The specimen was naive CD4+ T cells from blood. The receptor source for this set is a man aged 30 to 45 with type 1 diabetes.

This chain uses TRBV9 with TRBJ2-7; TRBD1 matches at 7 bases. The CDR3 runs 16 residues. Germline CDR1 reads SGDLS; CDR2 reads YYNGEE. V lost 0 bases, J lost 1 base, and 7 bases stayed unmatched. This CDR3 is CASSVGPQGVSYEQYF. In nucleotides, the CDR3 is TGTGCCAGCAGCGTAGGTCCCCAGGGGGTTTCCTACGAGCAGTACTTC.

The CDR3 reads CASSRWGYPLQFF. CDR3 sequence (DNA): TGTGCCAGCAGCCGATGGGGCTACCCACTACAGTTCTTC. The chain combines TRBV7-2 with TRBJ2-1, with D maybe TRBD1 (5 bases). The CDR3 loop spans 13 amino acids. Germline V gene data show CDR1 as SGHTA and CDR2 as FQGNSA. V lost 5 bases to trimming and J lost 13 bases, with 18 bases between them.

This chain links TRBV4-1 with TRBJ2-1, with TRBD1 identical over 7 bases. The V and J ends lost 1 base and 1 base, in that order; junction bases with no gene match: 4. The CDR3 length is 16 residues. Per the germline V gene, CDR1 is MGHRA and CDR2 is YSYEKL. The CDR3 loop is CASSQAPGQSYNEQFF. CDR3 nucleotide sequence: TGCGCCAGCAGCCAAGCCCCGGGACAGTCCTACAATGAGCAGTTCTTC.

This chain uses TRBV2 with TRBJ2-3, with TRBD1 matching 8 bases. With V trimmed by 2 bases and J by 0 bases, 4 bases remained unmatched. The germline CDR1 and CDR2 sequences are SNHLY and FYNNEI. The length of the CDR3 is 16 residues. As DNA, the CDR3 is TGTGCCAGCAGTGAATACAGGGGGAGGAGCACAGATACGCAGTATTTT. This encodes CASSEYRGRSTDTQYF. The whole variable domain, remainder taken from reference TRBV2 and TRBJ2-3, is EPEVTQTPSHQVTQMGQEVILRCVPISNHLYFYWYRQILGQKVEFLVSFYNNEISEKSEIFDDQFSVERPDGSNFTLKIRSTKLEDSAMYFCASSEYRGRSTDTQYFGPGTRLTVL.

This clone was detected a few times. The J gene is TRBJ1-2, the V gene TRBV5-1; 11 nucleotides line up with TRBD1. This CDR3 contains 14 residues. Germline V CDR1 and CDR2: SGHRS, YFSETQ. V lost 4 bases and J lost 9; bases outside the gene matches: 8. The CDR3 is CASSGTGGEGSYTF. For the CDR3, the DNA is TGCGCCAGCAGCGGGACAGGGGGAGAAGGGAGCTACACCTTC. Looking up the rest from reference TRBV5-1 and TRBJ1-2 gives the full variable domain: KAGVTQTPRYLIKTRGQQVTLSCSPISGHRSVSWYQQTPGQGLQFLFEYFSETQRNKGNFPGRFSGRQFSNSRSEMNVSTLELGDSALYLCASSGTGGEGSYTFGSGTRLTVV.